These T cell receptor beta chains were read from a single sample in a study of shared clonotypes between healthy human individuals. Here immunoSEQ multiplex PCR was the method, and the copy in TCRdb shows in-frame clones only, minus some. In the table there are millions of clones, 95% of which are singletons. The sequenced material came from naive CD4+ T cells sorted from blood. Receptors were obtained from a man aged 18-30 years in good health. Each CDR3 is given with its conserved first and last residue. The D gene is left open where the match is weak. Clone size is not always given. Where it is, it says once, few, many or a class for expanded clones.

>.|.|TRBJ1-4|TRBV5-1
CASSSGQDNEKLFF
TGCGCCAGCAGCTCCGGCCAAGATAATGAAAAACTGTTTTTT
>.|.|TRBJ2-7|TRBV6-5
CASSTGRGQYF
TGTGCCAGCAGTACGGGTCGGGGGCAGTACTTC
>.|.|TRBJ1-4|TRBV7-8
CASSLRVTNEKLFF
TGTGCCAGCAGCTTGCGGGTTACAAATGAAAAACTGTTTTTT
>.|few|TRBJ1-2|TRBV2
CANKIGGELYGYTF
TGTGCCAACAAAATCGGCGGGGAGCTCTATGGCTACACCTTC
>TRBD1|.|TRBJ2-1|TRBV6-5
CASRQGAVNEQFF
TGTGCCAGCAGACAGGGGGCGGTGAATGAGCAGTTCTTC
>TRBD1|.|TRBJ2-7|TRBV5-1
CASRIGTGGSYEQYF
TGCGCCAGCAGAATCGGGACAGGGGGCTCCTACGAGCAGTACTTC
>TRBD1|once|TRBJ2-7|TRBV19
CASSFPGQGAEQYF
TGTGCCAGTAGCTTCCCGGGACAGGGAGCCGAGCAGTACTTC
>.|.|TRBJ2-5|TRBV6-5
CASSSYRTDHEPQYF
TGTGCCAGCAGTTCATACAGGACAGACCACGAGCCCCAGTACTTC
>TRBD1|.|TRBJ2-7|TRBV5-4
CASSLSPGQGYEQYF
TGTGCCAGCAGCTTGTCACCGGGACAGGGCTACGAGCAGTACTTC
>TRBD1|.|TRBJ2-1|TRBV5-1
CASSLRLGTGAYNEQFF
TGCGCCAGCAGTTTGCGCCTCGGGACAGGCGCTTACAATGAGCAGTTCTTC
>.|.|TRBJ2-7|TRBV2
CASSEARANEQYF
TGTGCCAGCAGTGAAGCGAGGGCAAACGAGCAGTACTTC
>.|.|TRBJ1-5|TRBV6-5
CASRPDTTNQPQHF
TGTGCCAGCAGACCTGACACCACCAATCAGCCCCAGCATTTT
>TRBD1|.|TRBJ2-1|TRBV10-2
CASSVPGQGTLNEQFF
TGCGCCAGCAGTGTTCCGGGACAGGGAACCCTTAATGAGCAGTTCTTC
>.|.|TRBJ1-3|TRBV21-1
CASSKGSTAPRLHSGNTIYF
TGTGCCAGCAGCAAAGGGTCGACAGCACCACGGCTCCACTCTGGAAACACCATATATTTT
>TRBD2|.|TRBJ2-7|TRBV7-2
CASSPRTSGPYEQYF
TGTGCCAGCAGCCCAAGGACTAGCGGACCCTACGAGCAGTACTTC
>.|.|TRBJ2-7|TRBV25-1
CALRGVRGDEQYF
TGTGCCCTCCGAGGAGTAAGGGGGGACGAGCAGTACTTC
>TRBD1|.|TRBJ2-2|TRBV7-3
CASSGTGANTGELFF
TGTGCCAGCAGCGGGACAGGGGCGAACACCGGGGAGCTGTTTTTT
>.|once|TRBJ1-1|TRBV19
CASRRAQGSTEAFF
TGTGCCAGTAGACGGGCTCAGGGGTCCACTGAAGCTTTCTTT